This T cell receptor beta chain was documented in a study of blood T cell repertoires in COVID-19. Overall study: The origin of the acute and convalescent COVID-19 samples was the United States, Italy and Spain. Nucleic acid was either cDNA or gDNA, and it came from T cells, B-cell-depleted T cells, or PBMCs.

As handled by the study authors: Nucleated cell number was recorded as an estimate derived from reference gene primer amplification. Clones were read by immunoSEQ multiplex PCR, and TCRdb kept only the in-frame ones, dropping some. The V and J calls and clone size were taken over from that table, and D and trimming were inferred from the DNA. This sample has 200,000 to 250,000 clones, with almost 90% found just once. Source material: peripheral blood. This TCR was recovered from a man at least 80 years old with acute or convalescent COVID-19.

The CDR3 spells CASSSLGGGEAFF. The CDR3 DNA sequence: TGTGCCAGCTCGTCCCTCGGGGGGGGTGAAGCTTTCTTT. The genes are TRBV18 and TRBJ1-1; maybe TRBD1 (5 bases). Trimming cost V 6 bases and J 7 bases, with 15 bases left between them. Germline CDR1 and CDR2: KGHSH and LQKENI. The CDR3 extends over 13 amino acids.